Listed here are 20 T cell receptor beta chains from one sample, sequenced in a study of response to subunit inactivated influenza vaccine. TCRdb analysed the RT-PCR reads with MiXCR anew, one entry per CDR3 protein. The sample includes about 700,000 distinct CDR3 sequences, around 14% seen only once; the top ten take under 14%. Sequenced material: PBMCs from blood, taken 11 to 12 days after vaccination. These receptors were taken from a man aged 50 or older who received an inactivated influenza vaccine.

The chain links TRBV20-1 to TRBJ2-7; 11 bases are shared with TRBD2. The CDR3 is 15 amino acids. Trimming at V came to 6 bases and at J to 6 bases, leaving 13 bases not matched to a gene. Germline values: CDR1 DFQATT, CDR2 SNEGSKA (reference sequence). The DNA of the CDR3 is TGCAGTGCGACCGGGACTAGCGGAGTTTTGGGCGAGCAGTACTTC. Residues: CSATGTSGVLGEQYF.

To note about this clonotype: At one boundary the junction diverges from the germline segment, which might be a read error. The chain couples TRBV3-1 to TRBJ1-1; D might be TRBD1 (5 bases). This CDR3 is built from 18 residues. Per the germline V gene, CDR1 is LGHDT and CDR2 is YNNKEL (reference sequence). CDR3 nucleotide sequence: TGTGCCTGCAGCCAAGACCTTCGGGGGGGAAGAATGAACACTGAAGCTTTCTTT. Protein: CACSQDLRGGRMNTEAFF. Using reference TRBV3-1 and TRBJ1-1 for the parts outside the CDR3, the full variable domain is DTAVSQTPKYLVTQMGNDKSIKCEQNLGHDTMYWYKQDSKKFLKIMFSYNNKELIINETVPNRFSPKSPDKAHLNLHINSLELGDSAVYFCACSQDLRGGRMNTEAFFGQGTRLTVV.

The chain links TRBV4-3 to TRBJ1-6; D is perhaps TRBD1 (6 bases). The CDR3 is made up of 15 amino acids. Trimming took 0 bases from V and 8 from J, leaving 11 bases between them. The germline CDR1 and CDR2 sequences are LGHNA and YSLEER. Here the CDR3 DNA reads TGCGCCAGCAGCCAAGACCGCAGGGGCTATTCACCCCTCCACTTT. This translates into CASSQDRRGYSPLHF.

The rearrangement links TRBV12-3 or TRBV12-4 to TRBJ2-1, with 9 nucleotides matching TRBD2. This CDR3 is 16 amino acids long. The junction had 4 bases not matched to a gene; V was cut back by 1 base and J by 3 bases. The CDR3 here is CASSLGGGRVYNEQFF. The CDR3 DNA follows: TGTGCCAGCAGTTTAGGGGGCGGGAGGGTCTACAATGAGCAGTTCTTC.

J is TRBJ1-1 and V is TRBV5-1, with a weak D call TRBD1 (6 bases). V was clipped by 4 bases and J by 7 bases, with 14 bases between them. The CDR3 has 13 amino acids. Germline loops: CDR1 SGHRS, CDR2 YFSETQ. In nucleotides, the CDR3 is TGCGCCAGCAGCAGGGAGGGGGTAAATGAAGCTTTCTTT. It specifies CASSREGVNEAFF. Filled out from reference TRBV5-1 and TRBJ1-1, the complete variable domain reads KAGVTQTPRYLIKTRGQQVTLSCSPISGHRSVSWYQQTPGQGLQFLFEYFSETQRNKGNFPGRFSGRQFSNSRSEMNVSTLELGDSALYLCASSREGVNEAFFGQGTRLTVV.

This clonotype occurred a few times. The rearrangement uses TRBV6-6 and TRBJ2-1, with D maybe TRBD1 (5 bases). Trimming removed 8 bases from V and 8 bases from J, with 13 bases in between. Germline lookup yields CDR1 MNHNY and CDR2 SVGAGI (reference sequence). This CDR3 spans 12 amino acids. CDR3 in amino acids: CASGMIRDEQFF. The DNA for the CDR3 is TGTGCCAGCGGGATGATCAGGGATGAGCAGTTCTTC.

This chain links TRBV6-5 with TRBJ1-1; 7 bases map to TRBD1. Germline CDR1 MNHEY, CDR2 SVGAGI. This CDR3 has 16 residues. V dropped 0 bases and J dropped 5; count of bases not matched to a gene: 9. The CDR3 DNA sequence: TGTGCCAGCAGTTACTCGAGGCGCAGGGGGGAAACTGAAGCTTTCTTT. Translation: CASSYSRRRGETEAFF.

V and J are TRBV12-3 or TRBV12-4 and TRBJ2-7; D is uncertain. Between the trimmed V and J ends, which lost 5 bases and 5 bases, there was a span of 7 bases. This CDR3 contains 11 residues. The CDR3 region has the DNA TGTGCCAGCAGTCCCGGCGACGAGCAGTACTTC. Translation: CASSPGDEQYF.

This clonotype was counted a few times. CDR3 nucleotides: TGTGCCAGCAGCCCCTGGGGCGGGTCGGTGACCCAGTACTTC. This encodes CASSPWGGSVTQYF. The chain has TRBV3-1 and TRBJ2-5; either TRBD1 or TRBD2 may supply D (5 bases each). Trimming stripped 4 bases from V and 7 bases from J, with 16 bases between. CDR1 and CDR2 from the germline V gene are LGHDT and YNNKEL (reference sequence). The CDR3 has 14 amino acids.

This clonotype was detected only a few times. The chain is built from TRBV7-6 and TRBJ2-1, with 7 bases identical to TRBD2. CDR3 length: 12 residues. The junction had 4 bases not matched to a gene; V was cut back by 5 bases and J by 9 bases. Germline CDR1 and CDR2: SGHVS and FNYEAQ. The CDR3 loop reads CASSLRGVEQFF. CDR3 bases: TGTGCCAGCAGCCTCCGGGGGGTTGAGCAGTTCTTC.

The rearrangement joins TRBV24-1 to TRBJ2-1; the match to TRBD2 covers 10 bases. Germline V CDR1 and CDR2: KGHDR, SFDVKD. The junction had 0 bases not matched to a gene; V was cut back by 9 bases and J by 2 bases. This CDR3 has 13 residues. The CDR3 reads CATGTSAYNEQFF. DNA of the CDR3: TGTGCCACCGGGACTAGCGCCTACAATGAGCAGTTCTTC.

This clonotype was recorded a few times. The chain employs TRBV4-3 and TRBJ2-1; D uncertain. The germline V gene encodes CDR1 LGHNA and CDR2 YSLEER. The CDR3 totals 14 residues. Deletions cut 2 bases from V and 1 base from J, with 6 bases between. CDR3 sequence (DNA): TGCGCCAGCAGCCAAACCCCTTCCTACAATGAGCAGTTCTTC. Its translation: CASSQTPSYNEQFF.

The CDR3 reads CASSQRGNRVNTEAFF. The CDR3 bases are TGTGCCAGCAGCCAACGGGGGAACAGGGTGAACACTGAAGCTTTCTTT. The chain links TRBV3-1 to TRBJ1-1; D is possibly TRBD1 (6 bases). The germline V gene encodes CDR1 LGHDT and CDR2 YNNKEL (reference sequence). The CDR3 consists of 16 residues. With 2 bases removed from V and 0 bases from J, the gap between germline ends came to 13 bases.

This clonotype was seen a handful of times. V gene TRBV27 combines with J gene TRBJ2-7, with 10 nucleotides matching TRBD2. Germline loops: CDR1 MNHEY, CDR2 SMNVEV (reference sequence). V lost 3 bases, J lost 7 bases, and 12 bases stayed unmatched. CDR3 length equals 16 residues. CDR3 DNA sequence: TGTGCCAGCAGTTTTATTCAGCGGGGGGGGCCCGGTGAGCAGTACTTC. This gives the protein CASSFIQRGGPGEQYF.

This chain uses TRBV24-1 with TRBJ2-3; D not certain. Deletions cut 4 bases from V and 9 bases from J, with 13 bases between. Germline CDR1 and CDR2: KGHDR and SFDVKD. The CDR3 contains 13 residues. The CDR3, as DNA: TGTGCCACCAGTGACAAGCCCCGCGGAACGCAGTATTTT. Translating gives CATSDKPRGTQYF.

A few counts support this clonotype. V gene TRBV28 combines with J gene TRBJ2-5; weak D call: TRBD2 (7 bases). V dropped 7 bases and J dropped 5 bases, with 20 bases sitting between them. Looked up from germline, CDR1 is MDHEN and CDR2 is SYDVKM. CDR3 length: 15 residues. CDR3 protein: CASTLEGGGWETQYF. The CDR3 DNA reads TGTGCCAGCACCCTTGAAGGGGGGGGTTGGGAGACCCAGTACTTC. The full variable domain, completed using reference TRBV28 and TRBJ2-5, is DVKVTQSSRYLVKRTGEKVFLECVQDMDHENMFWYRQDPGLGLRLIYFSYDVKMKEKGDIPEGYSVSREKKERFSLILESASTNQTSMYLCASTLEGGGWETQYFGPGTRLLVL.

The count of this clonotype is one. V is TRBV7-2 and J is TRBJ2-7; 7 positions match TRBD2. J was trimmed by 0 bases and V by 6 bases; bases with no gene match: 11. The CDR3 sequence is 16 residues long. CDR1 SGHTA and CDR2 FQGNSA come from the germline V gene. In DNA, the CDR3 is TGTGCCAGCAGGCCAGCGGGGTTCGTAACCTCCTACGAGCAGTACTTC. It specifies CASRPAGFVTSYEQYF.

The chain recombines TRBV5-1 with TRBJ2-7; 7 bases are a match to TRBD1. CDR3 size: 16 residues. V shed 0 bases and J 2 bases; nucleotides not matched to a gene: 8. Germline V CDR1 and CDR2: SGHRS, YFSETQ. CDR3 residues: CASSLAQGQVAYEQYF. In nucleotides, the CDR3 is TGCGCCAGCAGCTTGGCCCAAGGACAGGTCGCCTACGAGCAGTACTTC.

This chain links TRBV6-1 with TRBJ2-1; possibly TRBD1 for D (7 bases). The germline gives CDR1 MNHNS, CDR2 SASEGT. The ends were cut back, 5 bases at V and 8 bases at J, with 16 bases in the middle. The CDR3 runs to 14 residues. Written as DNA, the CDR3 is TGTGCCAGCAGTAGACAGGGACTTTCCTATGAGCAGTTCTTC. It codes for CASSRQGLSYEQFF.

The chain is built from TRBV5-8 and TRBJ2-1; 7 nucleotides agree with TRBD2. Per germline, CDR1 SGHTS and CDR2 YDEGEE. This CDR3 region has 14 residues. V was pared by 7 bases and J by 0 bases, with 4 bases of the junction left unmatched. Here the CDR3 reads CASDSGHSYNEQFF. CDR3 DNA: TGTGCCAGCGATAGCGGGCACTCCTACAATGAGCAGTTCTTC.